The 3 T cell receptor beta chains below were found in one sample sequenced in a study of blood T cell repertoires in COVID-19. Sequencing was performed with immunoSEQ multiplex PCR; in TCRdb, only in-frame clones are kept and a portion is missing. Of 300,000 to 400,000 clones detected, around 90% appear once; the ten largest clones hold 5.2%. The specimen was PBMCs or T cells enriched from blood (not recorded which). The origin of the receptors is a man aged 55-75 years who had recovered from COVID-19.

The chain has TRBV18 and TRBJ2-1, with TRBD2 as a possible D gene (5 bases). The CDR3 is 15 amino acids. CDR1 is KGHSH, CDR2 LQKENI, per germline. The V end was cut by 2 bases, the J end by 1 base, with 9 bases between. CDR3 protein: CASSPEGSSYNEQFF. The CDR3, as DNA: TGTGCCAGCTCACCAGAGGGATCTTCCTACAATGAGCAGTTCTTC. The variable domain in full, with the rest retrieved from reference TRBV18 and TRBJ2-1, is NAGVMQNPRHLVRRRGQEARLRCSPMKGHSHVYWYRQLPEEGLKFMVYLQKENIIDESGMPKERFSAEFPKEGPSILRIQQVVRGDSAAYFCASSPEGSSYNEQFFGPGTRLTVL.

This clone turned up a few times. This sequence joins TRBV28 and TRBJ1-5; TRBD1 matches at 8 bases. The ends lost 7 bases at V and 0 bases at J; junction bases unmatched: 11. This CDR3 contains 17 residues. Per the germline V gene, CDR1 is MDHEN and CDR2 is SYDVKM. The CDR3 sequence is CASKDREWGNSNQPQHF. The CDR3, as DNA: TGTGCCAGCAAGGACAGGGAGTGGGGGAATAGCAATCAGCCCCAGCATTTT.

This chain joins TRBV7-6 and TRBJ2-1; the match to TRBD2 covers 11 bases. The CDR3 has 15 amino acids. The germline gives CDR1 SGHVS, CDR2 FNYEAQ. Unmatched junction bases numbered 3, after V lost 4 bases and J lost 4 bases. The CDR3 sequence: CASSSGLAEYNEQFF. As DNA, the CDR3 is TGTGCCAGCAGCTCGGGACTAGCGGAATACAATGAGCAGTTCTTC. The full variable domain, rest sourced from reference TRBV7-6 and TRBJ2-1, is GAGVSQSPRYKVTKRGQDVALRCDPISGHVSLYWYRQALGQGPEFLTYFNYEAQQDKSGLPNDRFSAERPEGSISTLTIQRTEQRDSAMYRCASSSGLAEYNEQFFGPGTRLTVL.